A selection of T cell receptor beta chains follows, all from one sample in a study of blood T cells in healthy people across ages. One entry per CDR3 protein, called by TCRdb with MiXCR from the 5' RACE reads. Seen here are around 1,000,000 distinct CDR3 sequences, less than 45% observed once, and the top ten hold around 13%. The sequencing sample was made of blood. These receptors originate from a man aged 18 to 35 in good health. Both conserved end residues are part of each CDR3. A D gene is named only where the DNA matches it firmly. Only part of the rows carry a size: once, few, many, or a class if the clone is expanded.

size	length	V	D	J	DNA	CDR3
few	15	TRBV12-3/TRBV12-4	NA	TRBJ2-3	TGTGCCAGCGGAAGCGCCAGGGCCTCCACAGATACGCAGTATTTT	CASGSARASTDTQYF
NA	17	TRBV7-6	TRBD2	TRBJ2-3	TGTGCCAGCAGCTTGAGACCTAGCGGGGGGGGCACAGATACGCAGTATTTT	CASSLRPSGGGTDTQYF
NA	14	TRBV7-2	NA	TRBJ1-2	TGTGCCAGCAGCTTAGTTGAGATTAACTATGGCTACACCTTC	CASSLVEINYGYTF
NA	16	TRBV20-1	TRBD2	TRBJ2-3	TGCAGTGCTAGAGGGGGACTAGCGGGAGTCACAGATACGCAGTATTTT	CSARGGLAGVTDTQYF
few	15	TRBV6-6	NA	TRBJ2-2	TGTGCCAGCAGTTACTCGTCAAGGAACACCGGGGAGCTGTTTTTT	CASSYSSRNTGELFF
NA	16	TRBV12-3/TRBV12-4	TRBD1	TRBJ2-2	TGTGCCAGCAGTTATCCGGGACAGGGGGACACCGTGGAGCTGTTTTTT	CASSYPGQGDTVELFF
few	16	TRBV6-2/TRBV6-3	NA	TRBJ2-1	TGTGCCAGCAGTTCCCAGCTACGCCACTACTACAATGAGCAGTTCTTC	CASSSQLRHYYNEQFF
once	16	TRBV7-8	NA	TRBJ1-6	TGTGCCAGCAGCTATCCCCCAGGAGGGAATAATTCACCCCTCCACTTT	CASSYPPGGNNSPLHF
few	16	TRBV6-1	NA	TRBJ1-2	TGTGCCAGCTGTCTGGAAGGGGGTAACAATCTGCATGGCTACACCTTC	CASCLEGGNNLHGYTF
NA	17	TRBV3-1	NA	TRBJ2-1	TGTGCCAGCAGCCAGGCATACCGGGACCCCCTTGATAATGAGCAGTTCTTC	CASSQAYRDPLDNEQFF
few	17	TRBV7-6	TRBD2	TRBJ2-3	TGTGCCAGCAGCTTATCGTCTAGCGGGGTGGGCACAGATACGCAGTATTTT	CASSLSSSGVGTDTQYF
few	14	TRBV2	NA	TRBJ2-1	TGTGCCAGCAGTGAGGAGGGAGGCGGCAATGAGCAGTTCTTC	CASSEEGGGNEQFF
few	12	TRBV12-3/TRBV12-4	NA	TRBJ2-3	TGTGCCAGCAGTTTAAGTCGTGTTACGCAGTATTTT	CASSLSRVTQYF
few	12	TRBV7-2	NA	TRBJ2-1	TGTGCCAGCAGCTTTTATGGGGATGAGCAGTTCTTC	CASSFYGDEQFF
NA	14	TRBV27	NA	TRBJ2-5	TGTGCCAGCAGTTCCAACCGGGTTTTGGGGGAGCAGTACTTC	CASSSNRVLGEQYF
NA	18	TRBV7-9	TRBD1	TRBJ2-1	TGTGCCAGCGGACCAGGGACAGGGGAAAGCGGCGCCTACAATGAGCAGTTCTTC	CASGPGTGESGAYNEQFF
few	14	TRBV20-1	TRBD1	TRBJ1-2	TGCAGTGCCACGGACAGGGACGGTTACTATGGCTACACCTTC	CSATDRDGYYGYTF
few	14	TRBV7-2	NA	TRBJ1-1	TGTGCCAGCAGCCCCAGGACGGGGTTGACTGAAGCTTTCTTT	CASSPRTGLTEAFF
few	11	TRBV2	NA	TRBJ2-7	TGTGCCAGCAGTGAAGATAAGGAGCAGTACTTC	CASSEDKEQYF
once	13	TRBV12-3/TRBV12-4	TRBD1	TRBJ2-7	TGTGCCAGCAGTTTATCTTCTACAGGGGGGCAGTACTTC	CASSLSSTGGQYF
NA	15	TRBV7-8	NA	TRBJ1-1	TGTGCCAGCAGCACCCGACAGGTCATGAACACTGAAGCTTTCTTT	CASSTRQVMNTEAFF
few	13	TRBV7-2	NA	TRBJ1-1	TGTGCCAGCAGCGGGGGCTGGGGCACTGAAGCTTTCTTT	CASSGGWGTEAFF
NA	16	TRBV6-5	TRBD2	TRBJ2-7	TGTGCCAGCAGTTACCCGAGGACTAGCGGGGACTACGAGCAGTACTTC	CASSYPRTSGDYEQYF
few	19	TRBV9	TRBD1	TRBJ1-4	TGTGCCAGCAGCCCACACATAAATATCCGGGACAGGGCTAATGAAAAACTGTTTTTT	CASSPHINIRDRANEKLFF
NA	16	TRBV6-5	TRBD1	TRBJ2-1	TGTGCCAGCAGTTACTCCGCCACAGGGGATTACAATGAGCAGTTCTTC	CASSYSATGDYNEQFF
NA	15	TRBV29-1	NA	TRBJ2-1	TGCAGCGTTGAACCTCGGGACTCGCCTTACAATGAGCAGTTCTTC	CSVEPRDSPYNEQFF
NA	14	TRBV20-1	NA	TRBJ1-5	TGCAGTGCTGGAAGACAAGGACCTTTTCAGCCCCAGCATTTT	CSAGRQGPFQPQHF
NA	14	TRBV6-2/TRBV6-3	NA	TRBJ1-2	TGTGCCAGCAGTTTAATCCTATCTAACTATGGCTACACCTTC	CASSLILSNYGYTF
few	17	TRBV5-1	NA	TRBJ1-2	TGCGCCAGCAGACTGTCACCCGGTGGGGGAGCTAACTATGGCTACACCTTC	CASRLSPGGGANYGYTF
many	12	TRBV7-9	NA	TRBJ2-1	TGTGCCAGCAGCCTCGTGGAAAATGAGCAGTTCTTC	CASSLVENEQFF
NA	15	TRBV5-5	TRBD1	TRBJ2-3	TGTGCCAGCAGCGAACAGGGGGTTGACACAGATACGCAGTATTTT	CASSEQGVDTDTQYF
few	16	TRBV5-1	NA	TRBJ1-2	TGCGCCAGCAGCATGGGGGACCCGGTGATTTACTATGGCTACACCTTC	CASSMGDPVIYYGYTF
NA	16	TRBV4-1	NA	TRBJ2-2	TGCGCCAGCAGCCGATCGAAGTCCCAGGGCACCGGGGAGCTGTTTTTT	CASSRSKSQGTGELFF
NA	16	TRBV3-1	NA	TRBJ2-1	TGTGCCAGCAGCCTCCTGGCGAGCCAAAGCACCGATGAGCAGTTCTTC	CASSLLASQSTDEQFF
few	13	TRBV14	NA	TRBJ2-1	TGTGCCAGCAGCTCACGGACTGACGGTGAGCAGTTCTTC	CASSSRTDGEQFF
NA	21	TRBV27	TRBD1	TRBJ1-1	TGTGCCAGCAGTTTAAAGCCCCCCGGGACAGCAGGGGGCTTAGTGAACACTGAAGCTTTCTTT	CASSLKPPGTAGGLVNTEAFF
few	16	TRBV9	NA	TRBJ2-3	TGTGCCAGCAGCCCTTATTGGGGGCGTATGGCAGATACGCAGTATTTT	CASSPYWGRMADTQYF
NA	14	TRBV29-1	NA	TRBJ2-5	TGCAGCGTTGAAGACGGGGGGCCTCAAGAGACCCAGTACTTC	CSVEDGGPQETQYF
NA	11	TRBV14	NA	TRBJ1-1	TGTGCCAGCAGCCACCGGGAAGAAGCTTTCTTT	CASSHREEAFF